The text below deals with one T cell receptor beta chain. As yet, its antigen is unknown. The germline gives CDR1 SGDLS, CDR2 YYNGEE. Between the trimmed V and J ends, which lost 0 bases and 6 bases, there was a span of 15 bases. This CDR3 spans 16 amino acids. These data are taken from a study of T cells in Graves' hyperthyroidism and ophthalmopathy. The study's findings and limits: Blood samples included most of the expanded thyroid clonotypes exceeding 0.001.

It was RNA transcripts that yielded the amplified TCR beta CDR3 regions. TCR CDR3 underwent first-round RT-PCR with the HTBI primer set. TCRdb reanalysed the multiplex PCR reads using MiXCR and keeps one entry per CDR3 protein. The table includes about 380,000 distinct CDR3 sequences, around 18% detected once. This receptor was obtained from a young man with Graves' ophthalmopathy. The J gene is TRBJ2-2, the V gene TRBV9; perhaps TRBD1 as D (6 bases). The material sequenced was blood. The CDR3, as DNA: TGTGCCAGCAGCGTAGGACCCAGGGGTGAAGCCGGGGAGCTGTTTTTT. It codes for CASSVGPRGEAGELFF.